The entry below gives a single T cell receptor (beta chain) sequence along with its context. These data belong to a study of technical replicates of blood from several donors. Clones were read by immunoSEQ multiplex PCR, and TCRdb kept only the in-frame ones, dropping some. The data show 50,000 to 65,000 clones, roughly 89% seen once. V lost 3 bases, J lost 3 bases, and 10 bases lay in between. Germline CDR1 is SGHNT and CDR2 is YYREEE (reference sequence). The CDR3 is 14 amino acids. Sequencing input: PBMCs. The sequence was collected from a human donor in good health. Some clones in this sample may be carry-over from other donors' samples. The chain is built from TRBV5-4 and TRBJ1-3; tentatively, D is TRBD1 (6 bases). CDR3 sequence reads: CASSSQGFGNTIYF. CDR3 DNA sequence: TGTGCCAGCAGCTCTCAGGGGTTTGGAAACACCATATATTTT.